One and the same sample provided the 11 T cell receptor beta chains below, sequenced in a study of T cells in Graves' hyperthyroidism and ophthalmopathy. TCR beta CDR3 sequences were amplified from RNA transcripts. HTBI primers were employed in a first-round RT-PCR of the TCR CDR3. One entry per CDR3 protein, called by TCRdb with MiXCR from the multiplex PCR reads. The sample lists about 720,000 distinct CDR3 sequences; about 15% were seen once. Material for sequencing was blood. These receptors were collected from a man between 18 and 35 years old with Graves' hyperthyroidism.

This clonotype was observed a few times. This chain uses TRBV2 with TRBJ1-2, with D uncertain. Germline loops: CDR1 SNHLY, CDR2 FYNNEI. This CDR3 spans 17 amino acids. Trimming left V 4 bases short and J 0 bases short, with 18 bases between. CDR3 in DNA: TGTGCCAGCAGTGGAGCCAGTCCCCGGCAGTCTAACTATGGCTACACCTTC. It specifies CASSGASPRQSNYGYTF.

Ten or more counts support this clonotype. V and J are TRBV11-2 and TRBJ2-3, with D possibly called TRBD1 or TRBD2 (6 bases each). This CDR3 has 16 amino acids. The V and J ends lost 6 bases and 0 bases respectively, with 16 bases between them. Germline lookup yields CDR1 SGHAT and CDR2 FQNNGV. The CDR3 nucleotides are TGTGCCAGCAGTGTCCGGGGCGGGACAAGCACAGATACGCAGTATTTT. Translating it yields CASSVRGGTSTDTQYF.

This clonotype was counted ten times or more. This chain links TRBV20-1 with TRBJ2-3; 9 nucleotides agree with TRBD2. CDR3 length: 18 residues. Germline V gene data show CDR1 as DFQATT and CDR2 as SNEGSKA (reference sequence). The J segment lost 5 bases and the V segment lost 3 bases, leaving 18 bases of the junction unmatched. CDR3 in amino acids: CSASRNRGSGRSVDTQYF. Here the CDR3 DNA reads TGCAGTGCTAGCCGAAACAGGGGTAGCGGGAGATCGGTAGATACGCAGTATTTT.

This clonotype was detected ten times or more. The J gene is TRBJ1-2, the V gene TRBV28, with 11 bases matching TRBD1. Losses at the gene ends were 8 bases for V and 6 bases for J; bases not matched to a gene: 11. CDR3 length equals 15 residues. Germline loops: CDR1 MDHEN, CDR2 SYDVKM. CDR3 region: CASGYPWGQGDGYTF. As DNA, the CDR3 is TGTGCCAGCGGATATCCGTGGGGACAGGGGGATGGCTACACCTTC.

This clonotype was counted many times. V and J are TRBV6-1 and TRBJ2-5; 7 bases are a match to TRBD2. The CDR3 covers 15 residues. Per germline, CDR1 MNHNS and CDR2 SASEGT. V lost 5 bases, J lost 4 bases, and 10 bases stayed unmatched. CDR3: CASSYGGSGGETQYF. As DNA, the CDR3 is TGTGCCAGCAGTTACGGGGGGAGTGGCGGAGAGACCCAGTACTTC.

The chain carries TRBV30 and TRBJ1-2, with 7 bases lining up with TRBD1. V shed 2 bases and J 8 bases; nucleotides not matched to a gene: 8. This CDR3 region has 13 residues. CDR1 GTSNPN and CDR2 SVGIG come from the germline V gene (reference sequence). The CDR3 is CAWSLWTGRGYTF. DNA for the CDR3: TGTGCCTGGAGTTTATGGACAGGCAGAGGCTACACCTTC.

The rearrangement links TRBV10-2 to TRBJ1-1; 7 bases line up with TRBD1. The V gene's germline CDR1 is WSHSY and CDR2 SAAADI. This CDR3 has 15 amino acids. The junction had 11 bases not matched to a gene; V was cut back by 3 bases and J by 7 bases. For the CDR3, the DNA is TGCGCCAGCAGTGACCCAGGGGGTCGGGTCGGTGAAGCTTTCTTT. Residues: CASSDPGGRVGEAFF.

This clonotype was seen more than once but under ten times. This sequence joins TRBV5-5 and TRBJ1-2; a possible D gene is TRBD1 (6 bases). Trimming stripped 3 bases from V and 5 bases from J, with 23 bases between. The CDR3 spans 17 residues. Germline loops: CDR1 SGHKS, CDR2 YYEKEE (reference sequence). As DNA, the CDR3 is TGTGCCAGCAGCTCCCTAACGCCGATGACAGGATCATATGGCTACACCTTC. It yields the protein CASSSLTPMTGSYGYTF.

Many counts were recorded for this clonotype. This chain joins TRBV3-1 and TRBJ1-1; D call uncertain. The V end was cut by 2 bases, the J end by 3 bases, with 7 bases between. Germline V CDR1 and CDR2: LGHDT, YNNKEL (reference sequence). CDR3 size: 13 residues. CDR3: CASSQRPYTEAFF. The CDR3 nucleotides read TGTGCCAGCAGCCAACGGCCGTACACTGAAGCTTTCTTT.

Notes on this clonotype: One junction end disagrees with the germline gene, perhaps due to a read error. The chain combines TRBV10-3 with TRBJ2-7; the match to TRBD2 covers 7 bases. Germline assignment: CDR1 ENHRY and CDR2 SYGVKD. This CDR3 comprises 12 residues. The DNA of the CDR3 is TGTGTCATCAGTCGGGGGGATCACGAGCAGTACTTC. Translated: CVISRGDHEQYF.

This clonotype was detected a few times. V and J are TRBV4-2 and TRBJ2-7; TRBD1 matches at 12 bases. CDR3 length equals 15 residues. The trim removed 0 bases at V and 4 bases at J, leaving 1 base unmatched. Germline CDR1 and CDR2: LGHNA and YNFKEQ. This chain's CDR3 is CASSQEGQGAYEQYF. For the CDR3, the DNA is TGTGCCAGCAGCCAAGAGGGACAGGGGGCTTACGAGCAGTACTTC.